Sequencing of this T cell receptor beta chain was carried out in a study of a mutant IDH1 vaccine in newly diagnosed glioma. At the level of the study: With temozolomide cycles, or 4-6 weeks after radiotherapy alone, vaccination was started. Visit timing is recorded as week 35 for V12 and week 47 for V13. Earlier therapy was either radiotherapy, temozolomide, or both, and most got both.

Clones were sequenced by immunoSEQ multiplex PCR, and TCRdb holds only the in-frame ones, with some missing. The table records about 50,000 clones, approximately 80% of them present only once. Documented time point: week 35, safety follow-up. Alongside topical imiquimod, each dose of vaccine comprised 300 ug of mutant IDH1 20-mer peptide. This clone is labeled medium-sized. Antigen unknown. Germline V gene lookup returns CDR1 LGHNA and CDR2 YSLEER. The CDR3 contains 15 residues. V was cut by 0 bases and J by 4 bases, with 10 bases left in between. J is TRBJ2-1 and V is TRBV4-3; D remains unclear. This clonotype originated in a man aged 35-49 years with glioma. Source: PBMCs, taken from a glioma patient whose treatment included an IDH1 peptide vaccine. CDR3 amino acids: CASSQDRAQYNEQFF. CDR3 coding DNA: TGCGCCAGCAGCCAAGATCGAGCCCAATACAATGAGCAGTTCTTC.